This TCR beta chain came from a study of shared clonotypes between healthy human individuals. Whole-study results and caveats: The genetic and exposure-history diversity represented was limited by few donors.

The donor cohort consisted entirely of Caucasian adults residing in Nashville, Tennessee. Regarding this clone: Its specificity is not known. Additional DNA sequences in this sample encode the identical CDR3.

Spread over ten immunoSEQ deep assay plates, unsorted PBMC DNA underwent sequencing. The table came from immunoSEQ multiplex PCR; TCRdb's copy has only in-frame clones and leaves some out. The data hold around 500,000 clones, with 79% observed a single time. V lost 5 bases, J lost 6 bases, and 19 bases lay in between. CDR3 length: 14 amino acids. Per germline, CDR1 GTSNPN and CDR2 SVGIG (reference sequence). The chain joins TRBV30 to TRBJ2-5; D tentatively fits TRBD1 or TRBD2 (6 bases each). This TCR was sampled from a woman aged 40 to 50 in good health. Some clones in this sample may be carry-over from other donors' samples. What was sequenced was PBMCs. In DNA, the CDR3 is TGTGCCTGGCGGGGGTTGGGGGGCGGAAAGACCCAGTACTTC. Residues: CAWRGLGGGKTQYF.